This TCR beta chain comes out of a study of response to subunit inactivated influenza vaccine. This clonotype occurred a few times. Each CDR3 protein gets one entry after TCRdb re-called the RT-PCR reads with MiXCR. The repertoire holds over 800,000 distinct CDR3 sequences, 21% seen once, with 9.5% to 13% in the top ten. V shed 4 bases and J shed 4 bases, with 20 bases lying between them. The germline CDR1 and CDR2 sequences are KGHSH and LQKENI. CDR3 size: 16 residues. Sequenced material: PBMCs from blood, taken around 5 days after vaccination. The chain is built from TRBV18 and TRBJ2-7; possible D gene TRBD2, 6 bases. This receptor was obtained from a man aged 50-59 years who received an inactivated influenza vaccine. CDR3 sequence: CASSLPQSGPYYEQYF. The CDR3 DNA is TGTGCCAGCTCACTCCCCCAGAGCGGGCCATATTACGAGCAGTACTTC. Complete variable domain (other parts from reference TRBV18 and TRBJ2-7): NAGVMQNPRHLVRRRGQEARLRCSPMKGHSHVYWYRQLPEEGLKFMVYLQKENIIDESGMPKERFSAEFPKEGPSILRIQQVVRGDSAAYFCASSLPQSGPYYEQYFGPGTRLTVT.